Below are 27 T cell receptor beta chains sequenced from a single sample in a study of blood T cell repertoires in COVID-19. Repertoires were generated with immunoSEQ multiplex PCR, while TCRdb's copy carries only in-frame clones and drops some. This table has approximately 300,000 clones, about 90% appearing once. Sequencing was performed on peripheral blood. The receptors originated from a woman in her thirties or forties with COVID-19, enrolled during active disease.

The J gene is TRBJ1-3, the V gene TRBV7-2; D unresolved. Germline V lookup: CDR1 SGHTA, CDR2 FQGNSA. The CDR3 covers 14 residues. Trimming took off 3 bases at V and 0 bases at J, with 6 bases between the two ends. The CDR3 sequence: CASSFGSSGNTIYF. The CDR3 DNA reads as TGTGCCAGCAGCTTTGGGAGCTCTGGAAACACCATATATTTT. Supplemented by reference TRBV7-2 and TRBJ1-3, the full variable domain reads GAGVSQSPSNKVTEKGKDVELRCDPISGHTALYWYRQSLGQGLEFLIYFQGNSAPDKSGLPSDRFSAERTGGSVSTLTIQRTQQEDSAVYLCASSFGSSGNTIYFGEGSWLTVV.

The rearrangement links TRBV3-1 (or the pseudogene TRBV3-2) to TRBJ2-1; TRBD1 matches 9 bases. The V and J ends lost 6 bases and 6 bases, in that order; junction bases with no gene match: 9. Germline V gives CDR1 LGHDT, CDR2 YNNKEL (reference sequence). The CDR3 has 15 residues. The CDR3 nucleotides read TGTGCCAGCAGTGGGGGACAGGGATCAGGCAATGAGCAGTTCTTC. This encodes CASSGGQGSGNEQFF.

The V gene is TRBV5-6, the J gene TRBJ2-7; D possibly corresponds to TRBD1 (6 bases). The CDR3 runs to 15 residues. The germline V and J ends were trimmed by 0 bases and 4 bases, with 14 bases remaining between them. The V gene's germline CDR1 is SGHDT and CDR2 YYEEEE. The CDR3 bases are TGTGCCAGCAGCTTGGAACAGGGAATCTTTTACGAGCAGTACTTC. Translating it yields CASSLEQGIFYEQYF.

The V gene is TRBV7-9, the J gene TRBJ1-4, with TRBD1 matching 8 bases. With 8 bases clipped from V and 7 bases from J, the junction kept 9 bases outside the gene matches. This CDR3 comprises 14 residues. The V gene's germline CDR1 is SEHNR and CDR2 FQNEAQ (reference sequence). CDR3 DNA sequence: TGTGCCAGCGGCCCAGGGGGCGCGGGTGAAAAACTGTTTTTT. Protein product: CASGPGGAGEKLFF.

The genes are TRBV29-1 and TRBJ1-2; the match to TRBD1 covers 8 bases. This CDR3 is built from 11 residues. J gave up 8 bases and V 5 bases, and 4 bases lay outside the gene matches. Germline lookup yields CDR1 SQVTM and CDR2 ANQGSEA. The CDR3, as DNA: TGCAGCGTTCGGACAGGGCTAGGCTACACCTTC. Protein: CSVRTGLGYTF.

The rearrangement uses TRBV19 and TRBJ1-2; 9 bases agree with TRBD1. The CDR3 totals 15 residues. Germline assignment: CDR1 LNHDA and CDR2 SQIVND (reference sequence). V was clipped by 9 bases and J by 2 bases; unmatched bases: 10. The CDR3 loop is CASRQGEYPNYGYTF. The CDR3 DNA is TGTGCCAGCCGACAGGGGGAGTACCCGAACTATGGCTACACCTTC.

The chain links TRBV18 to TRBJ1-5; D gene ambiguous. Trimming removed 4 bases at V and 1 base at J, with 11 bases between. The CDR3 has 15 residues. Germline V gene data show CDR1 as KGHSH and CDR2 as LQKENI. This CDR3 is CASSLGSSSNQPQHF. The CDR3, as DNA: TGTGCCAGCTCACTTGGCTCGTCAAGCAATCAGCCCCAGCATTTT.

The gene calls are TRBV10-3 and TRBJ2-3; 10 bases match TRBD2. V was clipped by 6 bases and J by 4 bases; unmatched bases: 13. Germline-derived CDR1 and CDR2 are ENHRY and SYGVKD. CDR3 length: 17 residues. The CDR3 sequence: CAIRRVASGSRSDTQYF. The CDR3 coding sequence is TGTGCCATCAGGAGGGTGGCTAGCGGGAGTCGGTCAGATACGCAGTATTTT.

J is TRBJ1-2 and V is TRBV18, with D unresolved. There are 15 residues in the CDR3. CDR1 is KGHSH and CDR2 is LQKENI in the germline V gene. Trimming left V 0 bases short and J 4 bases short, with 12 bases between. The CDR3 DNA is TGTGCCAGCTCACCACCGAGGGCCTCGTTCTATGGCTACACCTTC. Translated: CASSPPRASFYGYTF.

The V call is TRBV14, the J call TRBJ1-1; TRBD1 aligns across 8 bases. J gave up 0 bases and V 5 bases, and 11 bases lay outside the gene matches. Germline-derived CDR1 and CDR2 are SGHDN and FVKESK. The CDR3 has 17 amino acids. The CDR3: CASSGPGQGRVNTEAFF. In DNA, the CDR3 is TGTGCCAGCAGCGGGCCCGGACAGGGACGTGTGAACACTGAAGCTTTCTTT.

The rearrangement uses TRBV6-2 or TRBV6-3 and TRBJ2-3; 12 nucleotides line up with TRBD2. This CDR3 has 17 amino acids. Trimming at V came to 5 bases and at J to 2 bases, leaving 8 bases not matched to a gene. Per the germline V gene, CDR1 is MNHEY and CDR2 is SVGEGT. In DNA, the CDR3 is TGTGCCAGCAGTATTCCTCTAGCGGGAGGGACCACAGATACGCAGTATTTT. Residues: CASSIPLAGGTTDTQYF.

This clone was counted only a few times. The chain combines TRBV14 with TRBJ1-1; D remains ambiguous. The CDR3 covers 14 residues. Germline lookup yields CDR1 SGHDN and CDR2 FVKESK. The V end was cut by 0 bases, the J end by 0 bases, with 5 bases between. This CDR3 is CASSQELMNTEAFF. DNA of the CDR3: TGTGCCAGCAGCCAAGAACTGATGAACACTGAAGCTTTCTTT.

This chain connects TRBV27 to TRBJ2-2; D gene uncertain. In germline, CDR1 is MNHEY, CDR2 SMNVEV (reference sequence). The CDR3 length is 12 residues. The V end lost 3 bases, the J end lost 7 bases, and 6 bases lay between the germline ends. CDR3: CASSFFGGELFF. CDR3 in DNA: TGTGCCAGCAGTTTTTTCGGCGGGGAGCTGTTTTTT.

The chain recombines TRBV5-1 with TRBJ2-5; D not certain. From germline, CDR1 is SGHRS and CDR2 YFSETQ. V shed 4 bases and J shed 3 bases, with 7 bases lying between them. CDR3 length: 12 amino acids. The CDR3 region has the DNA TGCGCCAGCAGCCGGTCGGAAGAGACCCAGTACTTC. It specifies CASSRSEETQYF.

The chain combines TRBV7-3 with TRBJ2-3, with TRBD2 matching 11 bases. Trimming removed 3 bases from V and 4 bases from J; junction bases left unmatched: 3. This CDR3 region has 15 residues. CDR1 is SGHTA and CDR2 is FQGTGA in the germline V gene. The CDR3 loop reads CASSLGLADADTQYF. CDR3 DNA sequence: TGTGCCAGCAGCTTGGGACTAGCGGATGCAGATACGCAGTATTTT. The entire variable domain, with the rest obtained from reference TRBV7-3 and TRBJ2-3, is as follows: GAGVSQTPSNKVTEKGKYVELRCDPISGHTALYWYRQSLGQGPEFLIYFQGTGAADDSGLPNDRFFAVRPEGSVSTLKIQRTERGDSAVYLCASSLGLADADTQYFGPGTRLTVL.

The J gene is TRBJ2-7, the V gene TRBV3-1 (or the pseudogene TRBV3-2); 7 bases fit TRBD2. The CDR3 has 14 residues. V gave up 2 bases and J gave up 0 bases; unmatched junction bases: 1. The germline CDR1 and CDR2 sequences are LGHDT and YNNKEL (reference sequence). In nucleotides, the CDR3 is TGTGCCAGCAGCCAACTAGCGGCCTCCTACGAGCAGTACTTC. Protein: CASSQLAASYEQYF.

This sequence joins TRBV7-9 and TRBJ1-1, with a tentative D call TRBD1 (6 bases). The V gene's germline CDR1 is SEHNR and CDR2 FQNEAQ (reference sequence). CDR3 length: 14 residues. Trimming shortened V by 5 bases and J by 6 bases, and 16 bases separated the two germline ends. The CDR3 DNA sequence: TGTGCCAGCAGCCCACGGACAGTTTCGGCTGAAGCTTTCTTT. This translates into CASSPRTVSAEAFF.

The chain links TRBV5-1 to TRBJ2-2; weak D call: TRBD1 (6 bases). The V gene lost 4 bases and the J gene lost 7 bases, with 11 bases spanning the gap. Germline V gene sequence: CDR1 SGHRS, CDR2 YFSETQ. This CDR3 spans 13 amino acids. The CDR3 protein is CASSRDIGGELFF. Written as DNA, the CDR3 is TGCGCCAGCAGCCGGGACATCGGCGGGGAGCTGTTTTTT.

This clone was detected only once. CDR3 nucleotides: TGTGCCAGCTTCCCGGGGAGGGGGGGCCGGACTGAAGCTTTCTTT. This sequence encodes CASFPGRGGRTEAFF. The chain couples TRBV11-2 to TRBJ1-1; possible D gene TRBD1, 6 bases. Germline loops: CDR1 SGHAT, CDR2 FQNNGV. The germline V and J ends were trimmed by 8 bases and 5 bases, with 21 bases remaining between them. The CDR3 runs 15 residues.

The DNA of the CDR3 is TGTGCCAGCTCCAGACAGAGCCGCTACGAGCAGTACTTC. This encodes CASSRQSRYEQYF. The chain carries TRBV27 and TRBJ2-7; tentative D call: TRBD1 (5 bases). Per germline, CDR1 MNHEY and CDR2 SMNVEV (reference sequence). This CDR3 spans 13 amino acids. V lost 8 bases, J lost 3 bases, and 14 bases lay in between.

CDR3 nucleotide sequence: TGCGCCAGCAGCCTCCCGGCGGCTAGCGGGAGGGGGTCCGGGGAGCTGTTTTTT. This gives the protein CASSLPAASGRGSGELFF. The rearrangement uses TRBV5-1 and TRBJ2-2, with 12 bases matching TRBD2. The CDR3 consists of 18 residues. CDR1 and CDR2 (germline): SGHRS, YFSETQ. V shed 4 bases and J 6 bases; nucleotides not matched to a gene: 13.

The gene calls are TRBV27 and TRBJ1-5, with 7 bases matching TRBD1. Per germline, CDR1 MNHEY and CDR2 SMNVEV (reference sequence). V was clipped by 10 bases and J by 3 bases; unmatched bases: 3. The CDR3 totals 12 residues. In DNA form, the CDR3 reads TGTGCCATCGGACAGGTCAATCAGCCCCAGCATTTT. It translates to CAIGQVNQPQHF.

In DNA form, the CDR3 reads TGTGCCAGCAGCCAAAAGACAGGGCTGAAAAACACCGGGGAGCTGTTTTTT. Amino acid sequence: CASSQKTGLKNTGELFF. The chain has TRBV7-2 and TRBJ2-2, with TRBD1 matching 7 bases. CDR3 length: 17 residues. Germline values: CDR1 SGHTA, CDR2 FQGNSA. The V segment lost 5 bases and the J segment 2 bases; nucleotides outside the gene matches: 11.

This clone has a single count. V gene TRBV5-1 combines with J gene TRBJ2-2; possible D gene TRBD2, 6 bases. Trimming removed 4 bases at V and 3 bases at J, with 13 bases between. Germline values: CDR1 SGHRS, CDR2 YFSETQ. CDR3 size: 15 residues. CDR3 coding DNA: TGCGCCAGCAGCGCCGGGACTCGATACACCGGGGAGCTGTTTTTT. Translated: CASSAGTRYTGELFF.

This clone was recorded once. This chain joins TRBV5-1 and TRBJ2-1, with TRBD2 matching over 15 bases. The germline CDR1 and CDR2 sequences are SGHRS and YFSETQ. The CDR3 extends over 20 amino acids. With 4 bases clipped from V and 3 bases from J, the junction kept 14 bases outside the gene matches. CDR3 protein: CASSQTPGLAGGRLYNEQFF. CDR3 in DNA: TGCGCCAGCAGCCAAACCCCGGGACTAGCGGGGGGCCGTCTCTACAATGAGCAGTTCTTC.

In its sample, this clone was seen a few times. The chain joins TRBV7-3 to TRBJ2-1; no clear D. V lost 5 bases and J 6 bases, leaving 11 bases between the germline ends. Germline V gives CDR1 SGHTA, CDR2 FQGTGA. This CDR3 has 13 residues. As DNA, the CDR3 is TGTGCCAGCAGCCAAATCCCCATCAATGAGCAGTTCTTC. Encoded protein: CASSQIPINEQFF.

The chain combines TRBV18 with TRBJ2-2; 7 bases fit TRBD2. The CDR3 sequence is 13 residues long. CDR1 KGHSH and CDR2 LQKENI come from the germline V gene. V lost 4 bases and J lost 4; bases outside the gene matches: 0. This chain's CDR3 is CASSREGTGELFF. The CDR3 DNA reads TGTGCCAGCTCACGGGAGGGCACCGGGGAGCTGTTTTTT.